This entry lists 32 T cell receptor beta chains sequenced from one sample in a study of blood T cell repertoires in COVID-19. Clones were read by immunoSEQ multiplex PCR, and TCRdb kept only the in-frame ones, dropping some. In the table there are some 250,000 clones, around 82% of which are singletons. Sequenced input: peripheral blood. These receptors came from an elderly man with acute or convalescent COVID-19.

The chain links TRBV15 to TRBJ1-5; a possible D gene is TRBD1 (5 bases). Deletions cut 8 bases from V and 5 bases from J, with 19 bases between. CDR3 size: 15 residues. CDR1 LNHNV and CDR2 YYDKDF come from the germline V gene (reference sequence). Here the CDR3 reads CATREARQPYQPQHF. The CDR3 coding sequence is TGTGCCACCCGGGAGGCAAGACAGCCCTATCAGCCCCAGCATTTT.

The chain joins TRBV29-1 to TRBJ1-1; D perhaps matches TRBD1 (6 bases). There are 14 residues in the CDR3. Per germline, CDR1 SQVTM and CDR2 ANQGSEA. Trimming cost V 4 bases and J 0 bases, with 12 bases left between them. The CDR3 loop is CSVGTGSMNTEAFF. In DNA, the CDR3 is TGCAGCGTTGGTACAGGGAGCATGAACACTGAAGCTTTCTTT.

The chain uses TRBV28 and TRBJ2-1; 10 nucleotides match TRBD2. The junction had 14 bases not matched to a gene; V was cut back by 6 bases and J by 6 bases. CDR3 length: 17 residues. Germline lookup yields CDR1 MDHEN and CDR2 SYDVKM. The CDR3 DNA reads as TGTGCCAGCAGGTCCCCAGGGGTGGAGCGGGAGGGCAATGAGCAGTTCTTC. Residues: CASRSPGVEREGNEQFF.

The chain links TRBV5-1 to TRBJ2-7; a possible D gene is TRBD2 (7 bases). Trimming took 5 bases from V and 0 from J, leaving 15 bases between them. CDR3 length: 15 amino acids. Germline CDR1 and CDR2: SGHRS and YFSETQ. CDR3 sequence reads: CASSRQRDTSYEQYF. The CDR3 coding sequence is TGCGCCAGCAGTCGGCAGCGGGACACCTCCTACGAGCAGTACTTC.

The genes are TRBV5-6 and TRBJ2-2; TRBD1 aligns across 8 bases. The CDR3 loop spans 17 amino acids. The V and J ends lost 4 bases and 4 bases, in that order; junction bases with no gene match: 12. From germline, CDR1 is SGHDT and CDR2 YYEEEE. CDR3 bases: TGTGCCAGCAGCCGAACGACAGGGGCTATCGGCACCGGGGAGCTGTTTTTT. It encodes CASSRTTGAIGTGELFF.

The V and J genes are TRBV14 and TRBJ2-3; 7 bases fit TRBD2. CDR3 length equals 13 residues. Trimming at V came to 8 bases and at J to 1 base, leaving 3 bases not matched to a gene. The germline V gene has CDR1 SGHDN and CDR2 FVKESK. Here the CDR3 reads CASSAGGTDTQYF. CDR3 sequence (DNA): TGTGCCAGCTCGGCGGGAGGCACAGATACGCAGTATTTT.

This chain joins TRBV7-8 and TRBJ1-1, with a tentative D call TRBD1 (6 bases). The V gene's germline CDR1 is SGHVS and CDR2 FQNEAQ. The ends were cut back, 4 bases at V and 0 bases at J, with 12 bases in the middle. The CDR3 is made up of 15 amino acids. CDR3 region: CASSSQDRLNTEAFF. CDR3 bases: TGTGCCAGCAGCTCCCAGGACAGATTGAACACTGAAGCTTTCTTT.

V is TRBV15 and J is TRBJ2-1; D is perhaps TRBD2 (5 bases). CDR3 size: 18 residues. V shed 0 bases and J shed 1 base, with 16 bases lying between them. Germline V lookup: CDR1 LNHNV, CDR2 YYDKDF (reference sequence). CDR3 region: CATSRELGWRASYNEQFF. The CDR3 region has the DNA TGTGCCACCAGCAGAGAATTGGGGTGGCGGGCGTCCTACAATGAGCAGTTCTTC. Variable domain in full (rest from reference TRBV15 and TRBJ2-1): DAMVIQNPRYQVTQFGKPVTLSCSQTLNHNVMYWYQQKSSQAPKLLFHYYDKDFNNEADTPDNFQSRRPNTSFCFLDIRSPGLGDTAMYLCATSRELGWRASYNEQFFGPGTRLTVL.

The gene calls are TRBV29-1 and TRBJ1-1; TRBD1 is a possible D gene (5 bases). Deletions cut 4 bases from V and 1 base from J, with 10 bases between. Looked up from germline, CDR1 is SQVTM and CDR2 is ANQGSEA. The CDR3 runs to 13 residues. The DNA of the CDR3 is TGCAGCGTTGTACGGGGGAGGAACACTGAAGCTTTCTTT. Translation: CSVVRGRNTEAFF.

The chain employs TRBV4-2 and TRBJ1-2; D is unresolved. The CDR3 consists of 12 residues. CDR1 LGHNA and CDR2 YNFKEQ come from the germline V gene. V lost 5 bases, J lost 6 bases, and 10 bases lay in between. CDR3 DNA sequence: TGTGCCAGCAGCGGAAGAGGCGATGGCTACACCTTC. Protein sequence: CASSGRGDGYTF.

This clone was counted only a few times. The chain combines TRBV9 with TRBJ2-1; the match to TRBD2 covers 10 bases. The CDR3 length is 20 residues. CDR1 is SGDLS, CDR2 YYNGEE, per germline. The V and J ends lost 0 bases and 7 bases, in that order; junction bases with no gene match: 19. DNA for the CDR3: TGTGCCAGCAGCGTAGGGTCGGGGGGCAGAAGCGGGAGGGCCGAGAATGAGCAGTTCTTC. This sequence encodes CASSVGSGGRSGRAENEQFF.

The chain employs TRBV7-2 and TRBJ2-5; 8 bases line up with TRBD1. Trimming removed 3 bases from V and 4 bases from J; junction bases left unmatched: 7. Germline values: CDR1 SGHTA, CDR2 FQGNSA. The CDR3 sequence is 15 residues long. CDR3 sequence: CASSLGGQGGETQYF. CDR3 nucleotide sequence: TGTGCCAGCAGCTTGGGTGGACAGGGTGGAGAGACCCAGTACTTC.

V usage is TRBV11-3 and J usage is TRBJ2-2; 7 positions agree with TRBD2. Germline-derived CDR1 and CDR2 are SGHNT and YENEEA. The V segment lost 3 bases and the J segment 5 bases; nucleotides outside the gene matches: 0. This CDR3 contains 13 residues. The CDR3 nucleotides read TGTGCCAGCAGCTTCGGGAGGACCGGGGAGCTGTTTTTT. It codes for CASSFGRTGELFF.

This sequence joins TRBV6-5 and TRBJ1-2, with D possibly being TRBD1 (6 bases). This CDR3 has 13 residues. The germline gives CDR1 MNHEY, CDR2 SVGAGI. V shed 6 bases and J shed 7 bases, with 15 bases lying between them. CDR3 amino acids: CASRVTGATGYTF. CDR3 nucleotides: TGTGCCAGCAGGGTGACAGGAGCTACTGGCTACACCTTC.

The rearrangement links TRBV10-3 to TRBJ2-2; 11 positions match TRBD2. The CDR3 consists of 19 residues. The V and J ends lost 2 bases and 4 bases, in that order; junction bases with no gene match: 12. The germline CDR1 and CDR2 sequences are ENHRY and SYGVKD. The CDR3 spells CAISESGTSGNHVTGELFF. CDR3 DNA: TGTGCCATCAGTGAGAGCGGGACTAGCGGAAATCACGTCACCGGGGAGCTGTTTTTT.

This rearrangement joins TRBV5-1 to TRBJ1-5; TRBD1 matches 7 bases. The length of the CDR3 is 14 residues. CDR1 and CDR2 (germline): SGHRS, YFSETQ. Germline trimming cut 4 bases from V and 7 bases from J; bases unmatched to any gene: 8. CDR3 in DNA: TGCGCCAGCAGCACGGGACAGATCGGCCAGCCCCAGCATTTT. Protein: CASSTGQIGQPQHF.

This clone was recorded once. This chain connects TRBV19 to TRBJ2-7, with TRBD2 identical over 10 bases. V was pared by 5 bases and J by 2 bases, with 3 bases of the junction left unmatched. From germline, CDR1 is LNHDA and CDR2 SQIVND (reference sequence). The CDR3 contains 14 residues. CDR3 loop: CASSRTSGAYEQYF. The DNA of the CDR3 is TGTGCCAGTAGTCGGACTAGCGGCGCCTACGAGCAGTACTTC.

The rearrangement links TRBV19 to TRBJ1-2, with 9 bases matching TRBD1. The CDR3 runs to 13 residues. The trim removed 8 bases at V and 4 bases at J, leaving 5 bases unmatched. From germline, CDR1 is LNHDA and CDR2 SQIVND (reference sequence). The CDR3, as DNA: TGTGCCAGTGGGGGACAGGGAGTCTATGGCTACACCTTC. Its translation is CASGGQGVYGYTF.

The rearrangement links TRBV28 to TRBJ2-1; 8 positions agree with TRBD1. CDR3 length: 16 residues. V lost 5 bases to trimming and J lost 0 bases; unmatched junction nucleotides: 6. From germline, CDR1 is MDHEN and CDR2 SYDVKM. CDR3 coding DNA: TGTGCCAGCAGTCTACTCAGGGGGCGCTCCTACAATGAGCAGTTCTTC. Amino acids: CASSLLRGRSYNEQFF.

The chain joins TRBV5-1 to TRBJ2-5; TRBD1 matches at 11 bases. J was trimmed by 5 bases and V by 3 bases; bases with no gene match: 9. This CDR3 contains 16 residues. From germline, CDR1 is SGHRS and CDR2 YFSETQ. In DNA, the CDR3 is TGCGCCAGCAGCTGGACGGGACAGGGGGTTAGTGAGACCCAGTACTTC. Its translation: CASSWTGQGVSETQYF.

The V gene is TRBV27, the J gene TRBJ2-2; TRBD1 agrees at 7 bases. The J segment lost 4 bases and the V segment lost 2 bases, leaving 7 bases of the junction unmatched. Germline V CDR1 and CDR2: MNHEY, SMNVEV (reference sequence). This CDR3 has 16 amino acids. CDR3 DNA: TGTGCCAGCAGTTTAGGTGGGACAGCCCTCACCGGGGAGCTGTTTTTT. Translation: CASSLGGTALTGELFF.

The sample holds a few counts of this clone. The chain couples TRBV30 to TRBJ2-7, with D perhaps TRBD1 (6 bases). Trimming removed 2 bases at V and 3 bases at J, with 14 bases between. The CDR3 extends over 14 amino acids. CDR1 and CDR2 (germline): GTSNPN, SVGIG (reference sequence). The CDR3 is CAWSSGKGGYEQYF. CDR3 sequence (DNA): TGTGCCTGGAGTTCTGGGAAAGGGGGCTACGAGCAGTACTTC.

The chain recombines TRBV19 with TRBJ1-1; possible D gene TRBD1, 6 bases. This CDR3 has 14 amino acids. Germline V gene data show CDR1 as LNHDA and CDR2 as SQIVND (reference sequence). Trimming removed 7 bases from V and 4 bases from J, with 16 bases in between. CDR3 nucleotides: TGTGCCAGTACCCAGGGGAGTTGGGGCACTGAAGCTTTCTTT. Protein product: CASTQGSWGTEAFF.

The chain uses TRBV10-3 and TRBJ2-2; 8 positions match TRBD1. This CDR3 comprises 17 residues. The germline gives CDR1 ENHRY, CDR2 SYGVKD. V was pared by 2 bases and J by 4 bases, with 9 bases of the junction left unmatched. The CDR3 DNA reads as TGTGCCATCAGTGAGCCTGGGACAGGACCCTTCACCGGGGAGCTGTTTTTT. Residues: CAISEPGTGPFTGELFF.

The chain has TRBV10-3 and TRBJ2-7, with D perhaps TRBD1 (6 bases). Trimming shortened V by 6 bases and J by 7 bases, and 19 bases separated the two germline ends. Germline-derived CDR1 and CDR2 are ENHRY and SYGVKD. CDR3 size: 14 residues. CDR3 DNA sequence: TGTGCCATCAGACCCAGGGGCAAATCTGGGGAGCAGTACTTC. Protein product: CAIRPRGKSGEQYF.

CDR3: CASSSDRENTEAFF. The CDR3 nucleotides read TGCGCCAGCAGCTCGGACAGAGAGAACACTGAAGCTTTCTTT. The chain couples TRBV5-1 to TRBJ1-1, with D maybe TRBD1 (6 bases). The CDR3 covers 14 residues. Per germline, CDR1 SGHRS and CDR2 YFSETQ. Trimming stripped 3 bases from V and 1 base from J, with 10 bases between.

V and J are TRBV10-3 and TRBJ1-1; D call uncertain. Trimming left V 0 bases short and J 2 bases short, with 13 bases between. The CDR3 has 16 residues. In germline, CDR1 is ENHRY, CDR2 SYGVKD. The CDR3 bases are TGTGCCATCAGTGAGTCGGTGGGAGTGGTTAACACTGAAGCTTTCTTT. Translating gives CAISESVGVVNTEAFF.

The chain links TRBV25-1 to TRBJ1-3; no reliable D call. Germline V lookup: CDR1 MGHDK, CDR2 SYGVNS. This CDR3 is built from 16 residues. The V gene lost 6 bases and the J gene lost 2 bases, with 17 bases spanning the gap. The CDR3 DNA follows: TGTGCCAGCAGCCTTGACTCCGCTCTGGCTGGAAACACCATATATTTT. As protein: CASSLDSALAGNTIYF.

The genes are TRBV29-1 and TRBJ1-4, with 8 bases fitting TRBD1. The germline V gene has CDR1 SQVTM and CDR2 ANQGSEA. This CDR3 is 14 amino acids long. The ends lost 6 bases at V and 10 bases at J; junction bases unmatched: 13. The CDR3 loop reads CSVAVAGQGGKLFF. In DNA form, the CDR3 reads TGCAGCGTGGCCGTCGCTGGACAGGGAGGAAAACTGTTTTTT.

V usage is TRBV18 and J usage is TRBJ2-6, with TRBD1 matching over 9 bases. The CDR3 consists of 20 residues. The V and J ends lost 0 bases and 0 bases, in that order; junction bases with no gene match: 9. Germline V gene data show CDR1 as KGHSH and CDR2 as LQKENI. CDR3: CASSPPGGTGTGSGANVLTF. The CDR3 coding sequence is TGTGCCAGCTCACCACCCGGCGGGACAGGGACGGGCTCTGGGGCCAACGTCCTGACTTTC.

The chain links TRBV11-2 to TRBJ2-7, with 8 positions matching TRBD1. Trimming at V came to 0 bases and at J to 3 bases, leaving 7 bases not matched to a gene. The CDR3 is made up of 16 amino acids. Germline CDR1 reads SGHAT; CDR2 reads FQNNGV. The CDR3 loop reads CASSLDWTGINYEQYF. The CDR3 bases are TGTGCCAGCAGCTTAGATTGGACAGGGATCAACTACGAGCAGTACTTC.

The V and J genes are TRBV5-5 and TRBJ1-5; unclear D gene. There are 13 residues in the CDR3. The V gene lost 4 bases and the J gene lost 1 base, with 6 bases spanning the gap. In germline, CDR1 is SGHKS, CDR2 YYEKEE (reference sequence). The CDR3 loop reads CASSPLSNQPQHF. CDR3 nucleotides: TGTGCCAGCAGCCCCCTAAGCAATCAGCCCCAGCATTTT. Filled out from reference TRBV5-5 and TRBJ1-5, the complete variable domain reads DAGVTQSPTHLIKTRGQQVTLRCSPISGHKSVSWYQQVLGQGPQFIFQYYEKEERGRGNFPDRFSARQFPNYSSELNVNALLLGDSALYLCASSPLSNQPQHFGDGTRLSIL.